This paragraph covers one T cell receptor (beta chain) sequence. Antigen unknown. This sample was taken from a study of siplizumab effects on memory and regulatory T cells. General study findings and limits: Apparently more diverse than memory cells, naive T cells also seemed major alloresponse contributors.

The data were produced by immunoSEQ multiplex PCR, yet TCRdb's version contains in-frame clones alone and is incomplete. The sample includes about 40,000 clones, more than 70% seen only once; the top ten take roughly 0.25%. V gave up 3 bases and J gave up 2 bases, with 11 bases separating them. CDR3 length: 14 amino acids. Germline CDR1 is MNHEY and CDR2 is SMNVEV (reference sequence). The receptor's source is a human donor in good health. The sequenced sample was naive CD4+ T cells sorted from blood. J is TRBJ2-7 and V is TRBV27, with D possibly being TRBD2 (5 bases). CDR3 DNA: TGTGCCAGCAGTTTGAACGGGGTTCCCTACGAGCAGTACTTC. Encoded protein: CASSLNGVPYEQYF.